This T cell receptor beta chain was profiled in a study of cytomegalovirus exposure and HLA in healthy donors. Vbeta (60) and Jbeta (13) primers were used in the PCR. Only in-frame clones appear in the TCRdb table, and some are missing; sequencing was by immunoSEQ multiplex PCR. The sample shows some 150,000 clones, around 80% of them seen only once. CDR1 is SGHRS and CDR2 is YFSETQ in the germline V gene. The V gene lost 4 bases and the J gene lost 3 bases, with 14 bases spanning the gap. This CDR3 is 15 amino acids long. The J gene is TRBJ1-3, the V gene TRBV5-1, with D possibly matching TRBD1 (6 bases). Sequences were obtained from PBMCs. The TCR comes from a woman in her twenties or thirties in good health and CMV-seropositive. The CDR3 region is CASSGTGSDGNTIYF. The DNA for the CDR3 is TGCGCCAGCAGCGGAACAGGGAGTGATGGAAACACCATATATTTT.